Ten or more counts support the clone carrying this TCR beta chain. The data are from a study of early T cells in non-severe SARS-CoV-2 infection. Study background: Sequencing was performed on bulk RNA from unsorted whole blood, leaving chains unpaired.

TCRdb used MiXCR to reprocess the 5' RACE reads, holding one entry per CDR3 protein. This table has about 59,000 distinct CDR3 sequences, approximately 10% appearing once. The sequencing input was whole blood. The sequence came from an adult who was a healthcare worker with PCR-confirmed SARS-CoV-2 infection or an uninfected control (not recorded which).

CDR3 DNA: TGTGCCAGCAGTCCACCGTCCCACCATCATAATTCACCCCTCCACTTT. Translating it yields CASSPPSHHHNSPLHF. The chain couples TRBV25-1 to TRBJ1-6, with D unresolved. The CDR3 is 16 residues long. Trimming pared 5 bases from V and 5 bases from J, leaving 16 bases between. Per the germline V gene, CDR1 is MGHDK and CDR2 is SYGVNS.